Sequencing of this TCR beta chain was carried out in a study of OX40 agonist ivuxolimab in advanced cancers. About the study: An anti-OX40 (CD134) antibody with agonistic activity, ivuxolimab, was administered to patients.

Measured with immunoSEQ multiplex PCR; TCRdb has only the in-frame clones, and not every one. The table lists approximately 54,000 clones, 75% to 95% of them singletons. CDR1 is SGHAT and CDR2 is FQNNGV in the germline V gene. The length of the CDR3 is 15 residues. With V trimmed by 4 bases and J by 4 bases, 8 bases remained unmatched. The chain is built from TRBV11-2 and TRBJ1-2, with 8 bases lining up with TRBD1. The source of this sequence is an adult with an advanced solid tumor such as melanoma, head and neck, liver or kidney cancer. The sample was CD4+ or CD8+ T cells sorted from blood, taken in a trial of the OX40 agonist ivuxolimab. The CDR3 sequence: CASSSVTGDGYGYTF. The CDR3 nucleotides are TGTGCCAGCAGCTCGGTGACAGGGGACGGCTATGGCTACACCTTC.